Listed here is a single TCR beta chain. Donors comprised only Caucasian adults living in Nashville, Tennessee. CDR1 MNHEY and CDR2 SVGAGI come from the germline V gene. This CDR3 region has 15 residues. Trimming pared 0 bases from V and 0 bases from J, leaving 8 bases between. This sample was taken from a study of shared clonotypes between healthy human individuals. Evenly divided among several immunoSEQ plates was the genomic DNA of each subset. Method: immunoSEQ multiplex PCR; TCRdb's copy keeps in-frame clones and lacks some. The table includes 2.3 million or so clones, approximately 95% detected once.

The sample was naive CD4+ T cells from PBMCs. The subset denotes: CD45RA+ positively selected. This TCR derives from a man younger than 35 in good health. Some clones in this sample may be carry-over from other donors' samples. V gene TRBV6-5 combines with J gene TRBJ1-1; D is uncertain. CDR3 in DNA: TGTGCCAGCAGTTACTCGACGGGGATGAACACTGAAGCTTTCTTT. Translating gives CASSYSTGMNTEAFF.